This T cell receptor (beta chain) was identified in a study of blood T cell repertoires in COVID-19. About the research overall: COVID-19 samples, acute and convalescent, were from the United States, Italy and Spain. The analysed material was cDNA or gDNA that came from T cells, B-cell-depleted T cells, or PBMCs.

Sequenced by immunoSEQ multiplex PCR; TCRdb stores in-frame clones only, minus some. The top ten clones hold approximately 10% of a sample with approximately 100,000 clones, roughly 86% of them seen once. The CDR3 spans 13 residues. Germline values: CDR1 MNHEY, CDR2 SVGEGT. V was shortened by 5 bases and J by 6 bases, with 13 bases between the two germline ends. Material for sequencing was peripheral blood. This chain connects TRBV6-2 or TRBV6-3 to TRBJ1-1; a weak D match, TRBD1 (6 bases). This receptor was obtained from a woman aged 25 to 45 with acute or convalescent COVID-19. CDR3: CASSPQGFAEAFF. The CDR3 bases are TGTGCCAGCAGTCCGCAGGGGTTCGCTGAAGCTTTCTTT.